Listed here are 20 T cell receptor beta chains from one sample, sequenced in a study of Ad26.COV2.S vaccination and SARS-CoV-2 variants. The repertoire was sequenced with immunoSEQ multiplex PCR; TCRdb's copy has only in-frame clones and lacks some. The sample lists around 350,000 clones, roughly 84% occurring once. Indicated treatment: some 20 received Ad26.COV2.S at low or high dose, single or two shots; 5 received placebo; per-sample allocation not given. Material that was analyzed had been drawn on day 63 after the first vaccine or placebo injection. Sequenced here: peripheral blood, sampled in a trial of Ad26.COV2.S vaccine versus placebo. The source is a person aged 18 to 65 who received the Ad26.COV2.S COVID-19 vaccine or a placebo.

V and J are TRBV7-2 and TRBJ1-1, with 7 positions matching TRBD1. With 5 bases clipped from V and 0 bases from J, the junction kept 6 bases outside the gene matches. Per the germline V gene, CDR1 is SGHTA and CDR2 is FQGNSA. This CDR3 region has 15 residues. CDR3 region: CASSPRTGLNTEAFF. The CDR3 bases are TGTGCCAGCAGCCCCCGGACAGGATTGAACACTGAAGCTTTCTTT.

J is TRBJ2-5 and V is TRBV5-1, with D possibly TRBD2 on 7 matching bases. Per the germline V gene, CDR1 is SGHRS and CDR2 is YFSETQ. Trimming cost V 8 bases and J 5 bases, with 13 bases left between them. The CDR3 runs 12 residues. The CDR3 sequence is CASRGARETQYF. The CDR3 coding sequence is TGCGCCAGTCGGGGGGCCCGGGAGACCCAGTACTTC.

The chain couples TRBV19 to TRBJ2-5; D could derive from TRBD1 or TRBD2 (5 bases each). Germline V lookup: CDR1 LNHDA, CDR2 SQIVND (reference sequence). Trimming left V 3 bases short and J 2 bases short, with 19 bases between. The length of the CDR3 is 17 residues. The CDR3 nucleotides read TGTGCCAGTAGTATTGACGTGGGGGTGACGAGACAAGAGACCCAGTACTTC. Its protein is CASSIDVGVTRQETQYF.

The V gene is TRBV7-2, the J gene TRBJ2-7; 7 bases line up with TRBD1. The CDR3 consists of 15 residues. From germline, CDR1 is SGHTA and CDR2 FQGNSA. V gave up 0 bases and J gave up 7 bases; unmatched junction bases: 9. As DNA, the CDR3 is TGTGCCAGCAGCTTAGCTGCCCACAGGGGTGATGAGCAGTACTTC. Its protein is CASSLAAHRGDEQYF.

The gene calls are TRBV29-1 and TRBJ2-3, with 9 bases that match TRBD2. Germline CDR1 and CDR2: SQVTM and ANQGSEA. The CDR3 length is 18 residues. Unmatched junction bases numbered 15, after V lost 2 bases and J lost 3 bases. The CDR3, as DNA: TGCAGCGTTGAATGGGCGGGGGGGCCCCTAGCCGGGACAGATACGCAGTATTTT. Amino acids: CSVEWAGGPLAGTDTQYF.

CDR3 residues: CASSPSPGTGVHIQYF. As DNA, the CDR3 is TGTGCCAGCAGTCCCTCCCCCGGGACAGGGGTCCACATTCAGTACTTC. The V and J genes are TRBV28 and TRBJ2-4; 10 bases match TRBD1. Per the germline V gene, CDR1 is MDHEN and CDR2 is SYDVKM. The trim removed 5 bases at V and 8 bases at J, leaving 12 bases unmatched. This CDR3 has 16 amino acids.

V is TRBV12-3 or TRBV12-4 and J is TRBJ2-7; D gene ambiguous. The CDR3 totals 13 residues. The germline V and J ends were trimmed by 2 bases and 0 bases, with 5 bases remaining between them. CDR3 amino acids: CASSLQASYEQYF. The DNA for the CDR3 is TGTGCCAGCAGTTTACAGGCCTCCTACGAGCAGTACTTC.

This chain connects TRBV5-1 to TRBJ1-1; TRBD1 is a possible D gene (6 bases). Per germline, CDR1 SGHRS and CDR2 YFSETQ. Trimming left V 0 bases short and J 0 bases short, with 18 bases between. The CDR3 totals 18 residues. This chain's CDR3 is CASSLAPTGRGLNTEAFF. CDR3 in DNA: TGCGCCAGCAGCTTGGCACCGACAGGCCGAGGGCTGAACACTGAAGCTTTCTTT.

The V and J genes are TRBV4-1 and TRBJ1-5; D remains unclear. Germline V gene sequence: CDR1 MGHRA, CDR2 YSYEKL. Trimming removed 3 bases from V and 4 bases from J, with 10 bases in between. The CDR3 extends over 14 amino acids. For the CDR3, the DNA is TGCGCCAGCAGCCAGCCGGGAGAAAATCAGCCCCAGCATTTT. Its translation: CASSQPGENQPQHF.

The J gene is TRBJ1-6, the V gene TRBV5-6; 7 bases are a match to TRBD1. CDR1 is SGHDT, CDR2 YYEEEE, per germline. The junction had 9 bases not matched to a gene; V was cut back by 4 bases and J by 11 bases. The CDR3 is 14 amino acids. In DNA, the CDR3 is TGTGCCAGCAGCCAGGGACAGCTGGGGACACCCCTCCACTTT. Translating it yields CASSQGQLGTPLHF. The whole variable domain, remainder taken from reference TRBV5-6 and TRBJ1-6, is DAGVTQSPTHLIKTRGQQVTLRCSPKSGHDTVSWYQQALGQGPQFIFQYYEEEERQRGNFPDRFSGHQFPNYSSELNVNALLLGDSALYLCASSQGQLGTPLHFGNGTRLTVT.

The J gene is TRBJ1-5, the V gene TRBV7-2; D is unresolved. Trimming removed 5 bases at V and 6 bases at J, with 11 bases between. Per germline, CDR1 SGHTA and CDR2 FQGNSA. The CDR3 contains 13 residues. CDR3 nucleotide sequence: TGTGCCAGCAGCCGGGATGCGGGTCAGCCCCAGCATTTT. This translates into CASSRDAGQPQHF.

The gene calls are TRBV20-1 and TRBJ2-7; D is uncertain. Trimming cost V 3 bases and J 5 bases, with 14 bases left between them. Per the germline V gene, CDR1 is DFQATT and CDR2 is SNEGSKA (reference sequence). The CDR3 covers 13 residues. CDR3 protein: CSASEPAPHEQYF. The DNA of the CDR3 is TGCAGTGCTAGTGAACCCGCCCCCCACGAGCAGTACTTC.

The chain links TRBV5-6 to TRBJ1-2; D gene unclear. V was pared by 2 bases and J by 6 bases, with 5 bases between. Germline V gives CDR1 SGHDT, CDR2 YYEEEE. CDR3 length: 11 residues. CDR3 nucleotides: TGTGCCAGCAGCTTTATGCATGGCTACACCTTC. Its translation is CASSFMHGYTF.

This clone was counted a single time. The DNA for the CDR3 is TGTGCCAGCAGTTACTCGAATCAGGGGAATCAGCCCCAGCATTTT. Translating gives CASSYSNQGNQPQHF. This chain connects TRBV6-5 to TRBJ1-5; D is perhaps TRBD1 (6 bases). Germline CDR1 reads MNHEY; CDR2 reads SVGAGI. Trimming stripped 0 bases from V and 4 bases from J, with 10 bases between. This CDR3 is built from 15 residues.

This clone has only one observation. CDR3 in DNA: TGCGCCAGCTCCCCATTAGGGTTCACCGGGGAGCTGTTTTTT. Amino acid sequence: CASSPLGFTGELFF. The chain is built from TRBV10-2 and TRBJ2-2, with D uncertain. Trimming stripped 8 bases from V and 4 bases from J, with 14 bases between. This CDR3 is built from 14 residues. Germline CDR1 and CDR2: WSHSY and SAAADI.

V usage is TRBV10-3 and J usage is TRBJ2-1; possibly TRBD2 for D (5 bases). Per the germline V gene, CDR1 is ENHRY and CDR2 is SYGVKD. The CDR3 is 16 amino acids. V gave up 8 bases and J gave up 0 bases, with 17 bases separating them. Here the CDR3 DNA reads TGTGCCATCGGGGATGGACTGCGGAGCTCCTACAATGAGCAGTTCTTC. It codes for CAIGDGLRSSYNEQFF.

This clone was seen a single time. V usage is TRBV27 and J usage is TRBJ1-3; TRBD1 agrees at 7 bases. The CDR3 has 17 amino acids. Per germline, CDR1 MNHEY and CDR2 SMNVEV (reference sequence). J lost 4 bases, V lost 4 bases, and 13 bases had no gene match. As DNA, the CDR3 is TGTGCCAGCAGTTCACACGACAGGGCACCTCCGGGAAACACCATATATTTT. It is translated as CASSSHDRAPPGNTIYF.

V gene TRBV18 combines with J gene TRBJ2-7, with D hard to call. V was clipped by 4 bases and J by 2 bases, with 9 bases between them. Germline V gene lookup returns CDR1 KGHSH and CDR2 LQKENI. The CDR3 covers 13 residues. Written as DNA, the CDR3 is TGTGCCAGCTCACGTGCCGGTGCCTACGAGCAGTACTTC. This sequence encodes CASSRAGAYEQYF.

The chain couples TRBV9 to TRBJ2-1; D may be TRBD2 (6 bases). The germline CDR1 and CDR2 sequences are SGDLS and YYNGEE. V lost 3 bases to trimming and J lost 9 bases, with 13 bases between them. CDR3 length: 13 amino acids. CDR3 nucleotides: TGTGCCAGCAGCGGCGGGGTTTTAGGTGAGCAGTTCTTC. Amino acids: CASSGGVLGEQFF.

The chain combines TRBV12-3 or TRBV12-4 with TRBJ1-2; D gene uncertain. V was shortened by 3 bases and J by 0 bases, with 5 bases between the two germline ends. This CDR3 is 13 amino acids long. CDR3 sequence reads: CASSFPSNYGYTF. In DNA, the CDR3 is TGTGCCAGCAGTTTCCCATCTAACTATGGCTACACCTTC.